Included here is one T cell receptor (beta chain) sequence, with context. Antigen unknown. Built from TCR beta cDNA, the libraries had unique molecular identifiers in them. TCRdb re-analysed the PCR reads in MiXCR, keeping a single row per CDR3 protein. Here the sample spans about 180,000 distinct CDR3 sequences, approximately 30% being singletons. The sample originates from a study of post-analysis software for immune sequencing data. As for the study in general: Courses of disease covered relapsing-remitting, secondary progressive and progressive-relapsing multiple sclerosis. Findings and limits, study-wide: Controls significantly exceeded multiple sclerosis patients in normalized Chao1 diversity. Four or five TRBV segments (TRBV5-6, TRBV5-1 and TRBV20-1 among them) occurred more frequently in patients than in controls.

The ends were cut back, 6 bases at V and 0 bases at J, with 11 bases in the middle. The CDR3 totals 14 residues. Germline CDR1 SEHNR, CDR2 FQNEAQ (reference sequence). Sequenced material: blood. The V and J genes are TRBV7-9 and TRBJ1-1, with D tentatively TRBD1 (5 bases). The receptor's source is a girl between 10 and 17 years old with multiple sclerosis. The CDR3 bases are TGTGCCAGCAGGCGGCAGACAGTGAACACTGAAGCTTTCTTT. Translation gives CASRRQTVNTEAFF.